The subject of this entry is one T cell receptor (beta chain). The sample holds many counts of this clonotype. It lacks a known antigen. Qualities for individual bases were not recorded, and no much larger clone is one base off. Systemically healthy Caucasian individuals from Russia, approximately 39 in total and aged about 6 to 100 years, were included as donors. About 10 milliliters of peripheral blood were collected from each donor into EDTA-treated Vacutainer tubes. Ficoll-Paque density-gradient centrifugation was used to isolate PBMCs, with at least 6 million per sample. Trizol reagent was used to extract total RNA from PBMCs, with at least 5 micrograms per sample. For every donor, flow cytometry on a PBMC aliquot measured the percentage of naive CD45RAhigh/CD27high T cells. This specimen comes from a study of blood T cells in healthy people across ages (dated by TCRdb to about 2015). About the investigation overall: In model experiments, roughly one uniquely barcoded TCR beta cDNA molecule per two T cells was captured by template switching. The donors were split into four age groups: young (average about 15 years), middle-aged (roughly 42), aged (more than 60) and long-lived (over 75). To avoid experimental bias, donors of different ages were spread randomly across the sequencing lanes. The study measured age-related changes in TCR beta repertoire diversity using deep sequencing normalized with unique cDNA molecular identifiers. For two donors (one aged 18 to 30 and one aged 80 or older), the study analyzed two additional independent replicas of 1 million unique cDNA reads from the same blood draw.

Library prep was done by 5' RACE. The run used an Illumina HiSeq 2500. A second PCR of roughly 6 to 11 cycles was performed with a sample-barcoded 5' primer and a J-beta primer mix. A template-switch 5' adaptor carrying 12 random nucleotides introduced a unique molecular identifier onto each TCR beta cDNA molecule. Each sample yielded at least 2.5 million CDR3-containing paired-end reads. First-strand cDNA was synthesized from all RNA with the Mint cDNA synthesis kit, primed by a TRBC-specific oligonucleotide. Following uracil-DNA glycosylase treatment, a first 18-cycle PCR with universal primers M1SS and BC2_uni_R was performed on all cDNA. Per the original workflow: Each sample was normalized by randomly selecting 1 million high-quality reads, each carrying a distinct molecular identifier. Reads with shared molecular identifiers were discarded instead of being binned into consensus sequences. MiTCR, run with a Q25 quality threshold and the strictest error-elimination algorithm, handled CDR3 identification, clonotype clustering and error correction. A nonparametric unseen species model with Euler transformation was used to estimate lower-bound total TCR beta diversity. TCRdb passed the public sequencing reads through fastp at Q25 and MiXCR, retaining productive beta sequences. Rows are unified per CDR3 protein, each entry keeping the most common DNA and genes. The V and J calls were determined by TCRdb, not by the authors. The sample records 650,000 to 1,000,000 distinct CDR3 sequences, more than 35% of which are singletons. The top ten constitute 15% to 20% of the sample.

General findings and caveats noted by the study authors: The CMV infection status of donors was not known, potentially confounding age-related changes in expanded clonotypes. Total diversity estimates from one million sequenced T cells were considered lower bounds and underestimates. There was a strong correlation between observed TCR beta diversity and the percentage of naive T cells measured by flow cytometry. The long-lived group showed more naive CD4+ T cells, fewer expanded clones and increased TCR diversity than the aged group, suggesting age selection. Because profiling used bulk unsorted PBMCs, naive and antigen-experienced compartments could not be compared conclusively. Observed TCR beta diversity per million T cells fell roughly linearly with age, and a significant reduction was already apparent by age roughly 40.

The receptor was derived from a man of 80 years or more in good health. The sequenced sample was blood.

The encoded CDR3 is CASSSPGLRYNEQFF. At the DNA level, the sequence is TGTGCCAGCAGTTCCCCGGGACTTCGATACAATGAGCAGTTCTTC. In this chain, TRBV7-6 is recombined with TRBJ2-1; TRBD2 could be the D gene, as 6 bases match. V and J are truncated by 6 bases and 4 bases respectively, leaving an intervening sequence of 16 bases. CDR1 and CDR2 (SGHVS, FNYEAQ) derive from the germline V gene. Taken from cysteine to phenylalanine, the CDR3 has 15 residues. The entry retains the CDR3 DNA only, 45 bases that are in frame from base 1. With all but the CDR3 taken from the reference TRBV7-6 and TRBJ2-1 genes, the full variable domain is: GAGVSQSPRYKVTKRGQDVALRCDPISGHVSLYWYRQALGQGPEFLTYFNYEAQQDKSGLPNDRFSAERPEGSISTLTIQRTEQRDSAMYRCASSSPGLRYNEQFFGPGTRLTVL.